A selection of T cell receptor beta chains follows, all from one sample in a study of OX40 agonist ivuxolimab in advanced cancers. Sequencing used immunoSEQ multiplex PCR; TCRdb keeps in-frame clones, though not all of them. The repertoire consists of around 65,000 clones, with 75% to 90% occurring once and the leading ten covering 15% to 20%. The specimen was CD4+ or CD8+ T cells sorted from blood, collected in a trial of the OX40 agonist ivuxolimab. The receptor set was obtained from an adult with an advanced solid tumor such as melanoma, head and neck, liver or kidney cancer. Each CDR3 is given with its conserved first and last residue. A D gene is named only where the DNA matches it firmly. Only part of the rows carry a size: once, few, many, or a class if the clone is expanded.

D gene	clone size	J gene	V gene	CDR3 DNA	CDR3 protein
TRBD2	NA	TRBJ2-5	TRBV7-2	TGTGCCAGCAGCTTAAGAGCGGGAGCAATACAAGAGACCCAGTACTTC	CASSLRAGAIQETQYF
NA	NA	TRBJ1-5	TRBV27	TGTGCCAGCACCGACGGTGAGAATCAGCCCCAGCATTTT	CASTDGENQPQHF
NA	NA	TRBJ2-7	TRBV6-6	TGTGCCAGCAGGGCCTCACCGGCAAACTACGAGCAGTACTTC	CASRASPANYEQYF
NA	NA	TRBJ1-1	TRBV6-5	TGTGCCAGCAGTTACGGGGGGGCCTTGAACACTGAAGCTTTCTTT	CASSYGGALNTEAFF
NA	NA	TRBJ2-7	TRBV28	TGTGCCAGCAGTTTCATGTCGGGACCATTCTACGAGCAGTACTTC	CASSFMSGPFYEQYF
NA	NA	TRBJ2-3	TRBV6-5	TGTGCCAGCAGTTACTTTCAGGGAAGCACAGATACGCAGTATTTT	CASSYFQGSTDTQYF
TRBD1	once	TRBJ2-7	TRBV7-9	TGTGCCAGCAGCTCCGGCCGGGACAGGGGGCTCTACGAGCAGTACTTC	CASSSGRDRGLYEQYF
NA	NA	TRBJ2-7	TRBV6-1	TGTGCCAGCAGTGAGTACAGCCCTCTCCACGAGCAGTACTTC	CASSEYSPLHEQYF
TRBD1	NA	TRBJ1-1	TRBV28	TGTGCCAGCAGGGAAAGACAGGGATACACTGAAGCTTTCTTT	CASRERQGYTEAFF
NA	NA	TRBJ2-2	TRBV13	TGTGCCAGCAGCTTAGAGTCATTGGACATTAACACCGGGGAGCTGTTTTTT	CASSLESLDINTGELFF
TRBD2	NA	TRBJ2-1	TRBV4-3	TGCGCCAGCAGCCATGATCGAGCGGGAACGGGCAATGAGCAGTTCTTC	CASSHDRAGTGNEQFF
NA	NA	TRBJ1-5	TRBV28	TGTGCCAGCAGTTTACTTCTAAATAGCAATCAGCCCCAGCATTTT	CASSLLLNSNQPQHF
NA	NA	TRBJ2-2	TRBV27	TGTGCCAGCAGTTTAGGGTTCAACACCGGGGAGCTGTTTTTT	CASSLGFNTGELFF
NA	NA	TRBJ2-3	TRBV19	TGTGCCAGTAGTTCCCGGCTGACACCCACAGATACGCAGTATTTT	CASSSRLTPTDTQYF
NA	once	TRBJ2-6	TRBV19	TGTGCCAGTAGTCCACCAGGGCCTGGGGCCAACGTCCTGACTTTC	CASSPPGPGANVLTF
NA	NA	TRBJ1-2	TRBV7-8	TGTGCCAGCAGCTTAAGGGATACTCTCTATGGCTACACCTTC	CASSLRDTLYGYTF
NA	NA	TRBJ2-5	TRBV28	TGTGCCAGCAGTTTTAAGTACCGGCTGTACCAAGAGACCCAGTACTTC	CASSFKYRLYQETQYF
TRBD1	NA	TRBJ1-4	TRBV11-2	TGTGCCAGCAGACATGAGGGACAGATTAATGAAAAACTGTTTTTT	CASRHEGQINEKLFF
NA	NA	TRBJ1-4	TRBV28	TGTGCCAGCAGTTTGAATGAGGGAACTAATGAAAAACTGTTTTTT	CASSLNEGTNEKLFF
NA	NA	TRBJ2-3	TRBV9	TGTGCCAGCAGCGTAGTTGGGATGACAGATACGCAGTATTTT	CASSVVGMTDTQYF
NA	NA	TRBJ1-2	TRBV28	TGTGCCAGCAGTTTATCGCCGGAGGGGGGCGCCTATGGCTACACCTTC	CASSLSPEGGAYGYTF
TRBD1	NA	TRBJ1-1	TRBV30	TGTGCCTGGACCCCCCGGGGACAGGGGAGCCGGGGAGCTTTCTTT	CAWTPRGQGSRGAFF
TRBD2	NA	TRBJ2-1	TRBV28	TGTGCCAGCAGAGGACTAGCGGCTCCCTACAATGAGCAGTTCTTC	CASRGLAAPYNEQFF
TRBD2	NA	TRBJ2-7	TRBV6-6	TGTGCCAGCAGCCTTCGGGGGGGATCTTACGAGCAGTACTTC	CASSLRGGSYEQYF
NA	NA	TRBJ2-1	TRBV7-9	TGTGCCAGCAGCTTCCAATACAATGAGCAGTTCTTC	CASSFQYNEQFF
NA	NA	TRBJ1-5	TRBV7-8	TGTGCCAGCAGCTTAGGTAGGGTACTCGTTAGCAATCAGCCCCAGCATTTT	CASSLGRVLVSNQPQHF
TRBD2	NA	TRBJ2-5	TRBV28	TGTGCCAGCAGTCTTGGGACTAGCGGGCCAGGGTACCAAGAGACCCAGTACTTC	CASSLGTSGPGYQETQYF
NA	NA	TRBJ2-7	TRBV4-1	TGCGCCAGCAGCCAAGAACAGGACTACGAGCAGTACTTC	CASSQEQDYEQYF
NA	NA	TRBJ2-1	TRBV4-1	TGCGCCAGCAGCCAACAAGCGGCCAACTACAATGAGCAGTTCTTC	CASSQQAANYNEQFF
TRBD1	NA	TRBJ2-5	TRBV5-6	TGTGCCAGCAGCTTGGATGACAGGGGGCGAGAGACCCAGTACTTC	CASSLDDRGRETQYF
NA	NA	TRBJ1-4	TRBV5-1	TGTGCCAGCAGCCCAACAGGGAGTAATGAAAAACTGTTTTTT	CASSPTGSNEKLFF
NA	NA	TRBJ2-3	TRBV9	TGTGCCAGCAGCGTTCCAGCGGCTAGCACAGATACGCAGTATTTT	CASSVPAASTDTQYF
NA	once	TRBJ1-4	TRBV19	TGTGCCAGTAGTGGAGGACAGATTAATGAAAAACTGTTTTTT	CASSGGQINEKLFF
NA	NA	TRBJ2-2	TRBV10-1	TGCGCCAGCAGTGATACACAGACGAACACCGGGGAGCTGTTTTTT	CASSDTQTNTGELFF
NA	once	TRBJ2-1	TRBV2	TGTGCCACGAGGGGCCGGGGCTCCTACAATGAGCAGTTCTTC	CATRGRGSYNEQFF
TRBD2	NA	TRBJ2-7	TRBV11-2	TGTGCCAGCAGCTCCCAGGGACTAGCGGTTTCCTACGAGCAGTACTTC	CASSSQGLAVSYEQYF
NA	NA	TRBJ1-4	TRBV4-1	TGCGCCAGCAGCCTAGGGGGGGAGGAAGAACTGTTTTTT	CASSLGGEEELFF
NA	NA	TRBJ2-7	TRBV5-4	TGTGCCAGCAGCTGGGTGAGAAGCCACGAGCAGTACTTC	CASSWVRSHEQYF
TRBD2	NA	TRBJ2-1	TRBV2	TGTGCCAGCAGTTCGACTAGCGGTTACAATGAGCAGTTCTTC	CASSSTSGYNEQFF
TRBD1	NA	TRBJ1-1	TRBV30	TGTGCCTGGAGCCCGGGACAGGGACCCACTGAAGCTTTCTTT	CAWSPGQGPTEAFF
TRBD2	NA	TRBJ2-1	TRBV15	TGTGCCACCAGCAGAACGACTAGCGGGAGTACCCATGAGCAGTTCTTC	CATSRTTSGSTHEQFF
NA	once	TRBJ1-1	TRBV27	TGTGCCAGCAGTTTAGGCAGGGGAGGGACTGAAGCTTTCTTT	CASSLGRGGTEAFF
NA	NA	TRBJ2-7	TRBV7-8	TGTGCCAGCAGCTTAGACCCCGACTCCGGCTTCTACGAGCAGTACTTC	CASSLDPDSGFYEQYF
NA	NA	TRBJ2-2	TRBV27	TGTGCCAGCAGTTCGGACACCGGGGAGCTGTTTTTT	CASSSDTGELFF
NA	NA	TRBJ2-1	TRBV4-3	TGCGCCAGCAGCCAAGGCCCAGGGAGCAATGAGCAGTTCTTC	CASSQGPGSNEQFF
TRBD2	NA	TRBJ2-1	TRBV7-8	TGTGCCAGCAGCCTACTAGCGGGAGGAGGGAATGAGCAGTTCTTC	CASSLLAGGGNEQFF
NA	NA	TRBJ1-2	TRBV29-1	TGCAGCGTTGAAGATTATGCGGGAGGCTACACCTTC	CSVEDYAGGYTF
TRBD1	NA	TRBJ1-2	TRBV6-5	TGTGCCAGCAGTCCAGGGGCAGGGGGCGGCTACACCTTC	CASSPGAGGGYTF
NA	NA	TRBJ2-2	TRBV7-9	TGTGCCAGCAGCCACGTAGGGGGGCCCGGGGAGCTGTTTTTT	CASSHVGGPGELFF
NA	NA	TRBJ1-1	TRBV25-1	TGTGCCAGCAGTCTACGGACAGACACTGAAGCTTTCTTT	CASSLRTDTEAFF
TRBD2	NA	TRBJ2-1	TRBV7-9	TGTGCCAGCAGCTCAGGACTAGCAGACAATGAGCAGTTCTTC	CASSSGLADNEQFF
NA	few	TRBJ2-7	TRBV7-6	TGTGCCAGCAGCATAGCAGGGTCCTACGAGCAGTACTTC	CASSIAGSYEQYF
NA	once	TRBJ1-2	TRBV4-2	TGTGCCAGCAGCCAAGATGCCCAGTTCCTCGCTAGCTACACCTTC	CASSQDAQFLASYTF